Below are 2 T cell receptor beta chains sequenced from a single sample in a study of T cell responses to AZD1222 COVID-19 vaccine. Method: immunoSEQ multiplex PCR; TCRdb's copy keeps in-frame clones and lacks some. The sample lists roughly 100,000 clones, roughly 83% occurring once. The source material was peripheral blood, sampled on day 0 of AZD1222 vaccination. These receptors all come from an adult in good health.

The rearrangement uses TRBV18 and TRBJ1-2; no clear D gene. Trimming stripped 3 bases from V and 4 bases from J, with 12 bases between. CDR3 size: 14 residues. From germline, CDR1 is KGHSH and CDR2 LQKENI. The CDR3 here is CASSPPSFSYGYTF. The CDR3 DNA is TGTGCCAGCTCACCTCCTAGTTTTTCCTATGGCTACACCTTC.

This sequence joins TRBV28 and TRBJ1-4; D is uncertain. This CDR3 is 11 amino acids long. Germline V gene lookup returns CDR1 MDHEN and CDR2 SYDVKM. Trimming shortened V by 6 bases and J by 3 bases, and 2 bases separated the two germline ends. Here the CDR3 reads CASRANEKLFF. The CDR3 nucleotides are TGTGCCAGCAGAGCTAATGAAAAACTGTTTTTT.